Ten or more counts support the clone carrying this TCR beta chain. Its antigen is unidentified. Ligated cDNA underwent four rounds of PCR with nested alpha and beta constant region primers and SP2. For blood and skin samples, reverse transcription used TCR alpha and beta constant primers. TCRdb reprocessed the 5' RACE reads with MiXCR, giving one entry per CDR3 protein. Seen here are around 30,000 distinct CDR3 sequences, over 15% observed once, and the top ten hold 2% to 3%. CDR1 is MNHEY, CDR2 SVGAGI, per germline. This CDR3 is built from 16 residues. The ends lost 5 bases at V and 2 bases at J; junction bases unmatched: 11. These data belong to a study of naive and memory T cell subsets. Study-wide points: TCR transcript changes with activation or differentiation may affect this RNA method.

A UMI-containing oligonucleotide was joined by 3' ligation to the TCR cDNA template. RNA was extracted from roughly 2.5 ml of whole blood of healthy adults. Cells were not sorted; total RNA input targeted about 1 to 1,100 ng. The rearrangement links TRBV6-5 to TRBJ2-7; TRBD1 agrees at 8 bases. The clonotype comes from a female donor in good health. The CDR3 DNA sequence: TGTGCCAGCAGTCTTACGGTCCAGGGGGCTACCTACGAGCAGTACTTC. Encoded protein: CASSLTVQGATYEQYF.